This TCR beta chain was recorded in a study of T cell repertoires in cytomegalovirus infection. About the study: A matching HLA type, together with CMV infection, was signaled by public TCR beta signatures.

TCRdb re-analysed the reads in MiXCR, keeping a single row per CDR3 protein. Among around 130,000 distinct CDR3 sequences listed, 20% to 30% were seen once. V gave up 2 bases and J gave up 5 bases; unmatched junction bases: 3. CDR1 and CDR2 (germline): SGHAT, FQNNGV. This CDR3 has 16 amino acids. The study's findings and limits: HLA-C-restricted CMV clonotypes gave the most frequent clonotype in two of eight donors. Individuals carrying CMV plus the relevant HLA were identified by cumulative frequency of public TCR beta families.

This clonotype has only a few counts. Its antigen is not known. Sequencing was performed on PBMCs, sequenced either directly or after in vitro stimulation (not recorded which). This TCR was recovered from a human donor in good health (CMV status not recorded). Some clones in this sample may be carry-over from other donors' samples. The V gene is TRBV11-2, the J gene TRBJ2-2; TRBD1 matches at 12 bases. Written as DNA, the CDR3 is TGTGCCAGCAGCTTACGGGGACAGGGGGCGACCGGGGAGCTGTTTTTT. Protein sequence: CASSLRGQGATGELFF.